This section outlines one T cell receptor beta chain sequence together with its context. The antigen is not known. The data were taken from a study of cytomegalovirus exposure and HLA in healthy donors. About the study: About 85 million unique TCRs from HLA-typed donors were held in an early release of data. General observations from the study: In vitro, a few CMV-associated chains proved specific for CMV antigens.

The V segment lost 2 bases and the J segment 6 bases; nucleotides outside the gene matches: 8. CDR3 length: 16 residues. Germline values: CDR1 LNHNV, CDR2 YYDKDF (reference sequence). The PCR ran on 60 Vbeta and 13 Jbeta primers. Original analysis: Later, roughly 86 million unique TCR beta chains were counted in an analysis, and roughly 11 million of them were shared. Profiled with immunoSEQ multiplex PCR; TCRdb holds only in-frame clones, not every one. Clone size and V and J calls were adopted from that table, with D and trimming inferred from the DNA. The repertoire has 99,000 or so clones, over 65% of them found once; the top ten carry over 8%.

Sequenced input: PBMCs. The chain recombines TRBV15 with TRBJ2-2; 8 nucleotides match TRBD2. The source of this sequence is a man aged 40-50 years in good health and CMV-seropositive. This CDR3 is CATSRTGTSFSGELFF. The DNA for the CDR3 is TGTGCCACCAGCAGAACCGGGACTAGTTTCTCCGGGGAGCTGTTTTTT.